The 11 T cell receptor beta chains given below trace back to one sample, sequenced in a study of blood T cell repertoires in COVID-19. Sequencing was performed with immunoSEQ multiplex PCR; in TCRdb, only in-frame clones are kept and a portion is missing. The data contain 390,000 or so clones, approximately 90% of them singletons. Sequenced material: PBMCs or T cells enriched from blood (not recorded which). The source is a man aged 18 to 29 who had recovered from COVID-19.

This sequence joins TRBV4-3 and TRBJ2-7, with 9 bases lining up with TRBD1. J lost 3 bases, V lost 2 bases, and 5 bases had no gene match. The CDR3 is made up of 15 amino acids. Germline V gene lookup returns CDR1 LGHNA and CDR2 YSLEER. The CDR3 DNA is TGCGCCAGCAGCCAACGGACAGGGGTCAACTACGAGCAGTACTTC. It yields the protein CASSQRTGVNYEQYF.

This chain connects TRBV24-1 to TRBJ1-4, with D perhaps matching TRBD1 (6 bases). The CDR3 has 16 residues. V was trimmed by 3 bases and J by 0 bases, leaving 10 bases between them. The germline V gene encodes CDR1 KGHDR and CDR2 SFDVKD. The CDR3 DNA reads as TGTGCCACCAGTGATGGACAGCTCACAACTAATGAAAAACTGTTTTTT. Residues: CATSDGQLTTNEKLFF.

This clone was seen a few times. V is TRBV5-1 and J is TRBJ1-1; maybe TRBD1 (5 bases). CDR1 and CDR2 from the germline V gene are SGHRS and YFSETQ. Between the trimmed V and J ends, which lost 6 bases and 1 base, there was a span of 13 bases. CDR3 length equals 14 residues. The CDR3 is CASTPSTANTEAFF. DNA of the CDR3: TGCGCCAGCACCCCATCGACAGCGAACACTGAAGCTTTCTTT.

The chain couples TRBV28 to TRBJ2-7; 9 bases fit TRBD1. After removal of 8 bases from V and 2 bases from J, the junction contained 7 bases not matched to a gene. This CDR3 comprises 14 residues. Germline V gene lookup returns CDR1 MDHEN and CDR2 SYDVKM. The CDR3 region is CASRRGQGPYEQYF. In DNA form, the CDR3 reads TGTGCCAGCCGTCGGGGACAGGGACCCTACGAGCAGTACTTC.

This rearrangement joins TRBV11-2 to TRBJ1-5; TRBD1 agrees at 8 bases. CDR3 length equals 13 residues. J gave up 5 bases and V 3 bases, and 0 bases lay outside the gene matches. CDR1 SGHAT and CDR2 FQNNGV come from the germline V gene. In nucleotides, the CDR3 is TGTGCCAGCAGCTTGGACAGGGATCAGCCCCAGCATTTT. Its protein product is CASSLDRDQPQHF.

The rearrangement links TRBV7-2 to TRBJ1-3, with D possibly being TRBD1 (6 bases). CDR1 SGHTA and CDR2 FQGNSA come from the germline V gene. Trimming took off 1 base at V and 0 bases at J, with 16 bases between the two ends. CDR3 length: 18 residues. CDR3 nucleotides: TGTGCCAGCAGCTTAGTGGGTGGGGGCCACAACTCTGGAAACACCATATATTTT. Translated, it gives CASSLVGGGHNSGNTIYF.

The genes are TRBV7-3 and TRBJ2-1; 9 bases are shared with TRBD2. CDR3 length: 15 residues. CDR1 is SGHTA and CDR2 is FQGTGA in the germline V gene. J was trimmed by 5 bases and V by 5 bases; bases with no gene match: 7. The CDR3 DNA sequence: TGTGCCAGCAGCCCACTAGCGGGTTTTAACAATGAGCAGTTCTTC. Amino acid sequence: CASSPLAGFNNEQFF.

The CDR3 sequence: CASSDGAWNQPQHF. CDR3 nucleotides: TGTGCCAGCAGTGATGGGGCATGGAATCAGCCCCAGCATTTT. This chain uses TRBV28 with TRBJ1-5; D perhaps matches TRBD1 (5 bases). This CDR3 has 14 residues. The V end was cut by 5 bases, the J end by 4 bases, with 12 bases between. Germline CDR1 reads MDHEN; CDR2 reads SYDVKM.

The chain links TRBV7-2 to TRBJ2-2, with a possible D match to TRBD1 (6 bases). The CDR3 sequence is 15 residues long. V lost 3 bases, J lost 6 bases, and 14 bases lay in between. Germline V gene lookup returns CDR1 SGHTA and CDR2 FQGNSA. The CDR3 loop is CASSLGALGAGELFF. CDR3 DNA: TGTGCCAGCAGCTTGGGGGCGCTTGGGGCCGGGGAGCTGTTTTTT. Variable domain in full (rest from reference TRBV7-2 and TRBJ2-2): GAGVSQSPSNKVTEKGKDVELRCDPISGHTALYWYRQSLGQGLEFLIYFQGNSAPDKSGLPSDRFSAERTGGSVSTLTIQRTQQEDSAVYLCASSLGALGAGELFFGEGSRLTVL.

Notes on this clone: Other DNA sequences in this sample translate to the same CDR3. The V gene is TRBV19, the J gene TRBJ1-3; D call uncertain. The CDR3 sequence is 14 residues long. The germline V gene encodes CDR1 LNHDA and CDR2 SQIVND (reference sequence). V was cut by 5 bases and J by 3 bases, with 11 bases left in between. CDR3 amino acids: CASSPAGSGNTIYF. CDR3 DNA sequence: TGTGCCAGTAGTCCTGCGGGCAGTGGAAACACCATATATTTT.

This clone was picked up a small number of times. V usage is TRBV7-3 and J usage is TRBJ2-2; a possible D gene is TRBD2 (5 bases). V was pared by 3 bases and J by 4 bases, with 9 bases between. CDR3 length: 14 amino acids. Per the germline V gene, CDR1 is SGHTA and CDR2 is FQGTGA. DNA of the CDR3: TGTGCCAGCAGCTTTCGGGGTGGCACCGGGGAGCTGTTTTTT. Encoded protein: CASSFRGGTGELFF. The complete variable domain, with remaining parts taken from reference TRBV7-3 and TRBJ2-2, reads GAGVSQTPSNKVTEKGKYVELRCDPISGHTALYWYRQSLGQGPEFLIYFQGTGAADDSGLPNDRFFAVRPEGSVSTLKIQRTERGDSAVYLCASSFRGGTGELFFGEGSRLTVL.